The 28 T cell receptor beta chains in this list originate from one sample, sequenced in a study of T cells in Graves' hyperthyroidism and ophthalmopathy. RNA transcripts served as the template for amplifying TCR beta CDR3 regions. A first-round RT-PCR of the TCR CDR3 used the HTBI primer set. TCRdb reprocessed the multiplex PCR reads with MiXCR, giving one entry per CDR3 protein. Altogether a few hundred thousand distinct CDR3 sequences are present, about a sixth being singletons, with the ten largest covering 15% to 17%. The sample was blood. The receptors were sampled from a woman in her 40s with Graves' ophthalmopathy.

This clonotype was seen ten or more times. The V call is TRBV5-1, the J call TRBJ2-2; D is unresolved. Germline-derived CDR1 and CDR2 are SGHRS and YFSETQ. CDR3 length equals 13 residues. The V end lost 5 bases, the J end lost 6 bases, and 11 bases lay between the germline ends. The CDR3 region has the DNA TGCGCCAGCAGACCCGGATTGGCCGGGGAGCTGTTTTTT. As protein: CASRPGLAGELFF. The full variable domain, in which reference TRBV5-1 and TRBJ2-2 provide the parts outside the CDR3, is KAGVTQTPRYLIKTRGQQVTLSCSPISGHRSVSWYQQTPGQGLQFLFEYFSETQRNKGNFPGRFSGRQFSNSRSEMNVSTLELGDSALYLCASRPGLAGELFFGEGSRLTVL.

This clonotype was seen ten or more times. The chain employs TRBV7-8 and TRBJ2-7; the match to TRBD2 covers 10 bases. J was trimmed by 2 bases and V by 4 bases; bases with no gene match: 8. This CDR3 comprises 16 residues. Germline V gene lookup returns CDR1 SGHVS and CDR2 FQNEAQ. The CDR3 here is CASSSTSGAGTYEQYF. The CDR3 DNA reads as TGTGCCAGCAGCTCAACTAGCGGGGCGGGCACCTACGAGCAGTACTTC. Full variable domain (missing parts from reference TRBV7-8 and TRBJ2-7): GAGVSQSPRYKVAKRGQDVALRCDPISGHVSLFWYQQALGQGPEFLTYFQNEAQLDKSGLPSDRFFAERPEGSVSTLKIQRTQQEDSAVYLCASSSTSGAGTYEQYFGPGTRLTVT.

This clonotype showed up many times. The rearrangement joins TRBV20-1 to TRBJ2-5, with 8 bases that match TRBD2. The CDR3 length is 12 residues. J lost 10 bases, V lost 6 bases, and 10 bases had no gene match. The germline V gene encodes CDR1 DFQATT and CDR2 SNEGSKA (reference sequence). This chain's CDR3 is CSASNRAGGQYF. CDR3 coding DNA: TGCAGTGCATCAAATCGTGCGGGAGGCCAGTACTTC.

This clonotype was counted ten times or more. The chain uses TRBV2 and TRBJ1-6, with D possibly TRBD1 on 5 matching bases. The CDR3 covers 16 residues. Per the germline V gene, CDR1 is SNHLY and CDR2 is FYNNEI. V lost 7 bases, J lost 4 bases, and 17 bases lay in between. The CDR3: CASIEGSGTYNSPLHF. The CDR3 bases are TGTGCCAGCATCGAAGGGTCGGGGACTTATAATTCACCCCTCCACTTT. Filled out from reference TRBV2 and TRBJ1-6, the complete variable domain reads EPEVTQTPSHQVTQMGQEVILRCVPISNHLYFYWYRQILGQKVEFLVSFYNNEISEKSEIFDDQFSVERPDGSNFTLKIRSTKLEDSAMYFCASIEGSGTYNSPLHFGNGTRLTVT.

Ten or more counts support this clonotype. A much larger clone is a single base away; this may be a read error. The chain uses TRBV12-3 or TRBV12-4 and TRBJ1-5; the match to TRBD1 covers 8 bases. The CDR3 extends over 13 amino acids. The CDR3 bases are TGTGCCAGCAGCTACAGGGGGAATCCGCCCCAGCATTTT. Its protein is CASSYRGNPPQHF.

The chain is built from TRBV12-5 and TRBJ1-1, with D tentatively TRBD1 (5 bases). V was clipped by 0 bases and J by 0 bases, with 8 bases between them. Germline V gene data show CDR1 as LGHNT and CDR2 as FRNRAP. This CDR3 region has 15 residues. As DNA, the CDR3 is TGTGCTAGTGGTTTGGTACTGGGGCTGAACACTGAAGCTTTCTTT. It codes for CASGLVLGLNTEAFF.

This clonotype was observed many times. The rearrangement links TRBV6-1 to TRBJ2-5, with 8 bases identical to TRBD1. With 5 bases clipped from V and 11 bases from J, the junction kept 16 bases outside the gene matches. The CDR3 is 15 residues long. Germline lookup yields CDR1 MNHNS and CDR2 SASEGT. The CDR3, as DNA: TGTGCCAGCAGTAAAGACGACAGGGGTCAATTTAGACAGTACTTC. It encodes CASSKDDRGQFRQYF.

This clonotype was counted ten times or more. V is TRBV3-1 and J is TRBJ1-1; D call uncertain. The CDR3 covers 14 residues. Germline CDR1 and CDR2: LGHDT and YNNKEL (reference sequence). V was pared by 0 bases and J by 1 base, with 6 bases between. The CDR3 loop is CASSQEAANTEAFF. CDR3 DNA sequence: TGTGCCAGCAGCCAAGAGGCGGCGAACACTGAAGCTTTCTTT.

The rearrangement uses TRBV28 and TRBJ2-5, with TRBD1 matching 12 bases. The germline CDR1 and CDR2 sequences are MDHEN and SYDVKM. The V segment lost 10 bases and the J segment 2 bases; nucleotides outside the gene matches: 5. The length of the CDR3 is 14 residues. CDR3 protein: CANAGQGAQETQYF. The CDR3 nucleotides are TGTGCCAATGCGGGACAGGGGGCTCAAGAGACCCAGTACTTC.

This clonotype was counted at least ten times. CDR3 amino acids: CASSLRTGANYEQYF. In DNA form, the CDR3 reads TGTGCCAGCAGTTTAAGGACAGGGGCCAACTACGAGCAGTACTTC. The genes are TRBV12-3 or TRBV12-4 and TRBJ2-7, with 9 positions matching TRBD1. J lost 3 bases, V lost 2 bases, and 5 bases had no gene match. This CDR3 has 15 amino acids.

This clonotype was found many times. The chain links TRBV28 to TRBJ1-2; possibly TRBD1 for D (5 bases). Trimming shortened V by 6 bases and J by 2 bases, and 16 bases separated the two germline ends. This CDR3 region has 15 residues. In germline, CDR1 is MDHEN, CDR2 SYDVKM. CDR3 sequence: CASSPAGTQNYGYTF. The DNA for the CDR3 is TGTGCCAGCAGCCCCGCCGGGACTCAGAACTATGGCTACACCTTC.

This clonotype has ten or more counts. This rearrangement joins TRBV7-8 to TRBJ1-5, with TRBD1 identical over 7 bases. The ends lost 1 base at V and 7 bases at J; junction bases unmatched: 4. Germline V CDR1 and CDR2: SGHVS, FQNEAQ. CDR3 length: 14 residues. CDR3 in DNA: TGTGCCAGCAGCTTAGAAGGGGGCCGGCAGCCCCAGCATTTT. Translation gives CASSLEGGRQPQHF.

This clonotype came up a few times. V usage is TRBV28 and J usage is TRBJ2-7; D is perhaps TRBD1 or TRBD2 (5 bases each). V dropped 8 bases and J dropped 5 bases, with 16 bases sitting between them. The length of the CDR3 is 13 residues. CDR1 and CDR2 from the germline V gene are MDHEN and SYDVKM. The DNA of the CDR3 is TGTGCCAGCTCTCAGATTGGGGGTAACGAGCAGTACTTC. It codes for CASSQIGGNEQYF.

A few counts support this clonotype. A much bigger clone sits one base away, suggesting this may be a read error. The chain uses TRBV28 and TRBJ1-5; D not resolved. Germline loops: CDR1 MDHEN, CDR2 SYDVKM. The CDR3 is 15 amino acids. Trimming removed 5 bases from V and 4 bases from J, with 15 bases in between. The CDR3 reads CASSTSIFRNQPQHF. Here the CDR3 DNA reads TGTGCCAGCAGTACTAGTATTTTTAGGAATCAGCCCCAGCATTTT.

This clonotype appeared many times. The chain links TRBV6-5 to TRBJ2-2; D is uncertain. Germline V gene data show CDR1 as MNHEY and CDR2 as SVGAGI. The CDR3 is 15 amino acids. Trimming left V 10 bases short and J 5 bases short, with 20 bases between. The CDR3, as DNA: TGTGCCACCGACCCCAGAAGGCAACTAACCGGGGAGCTGTTTTTT. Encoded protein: CATDPRRQLTGELFF.

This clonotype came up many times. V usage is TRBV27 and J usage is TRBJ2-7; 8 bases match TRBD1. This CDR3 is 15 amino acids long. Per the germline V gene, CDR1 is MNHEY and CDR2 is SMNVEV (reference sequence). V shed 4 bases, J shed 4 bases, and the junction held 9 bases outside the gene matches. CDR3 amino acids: CASSSTGTGSYEQYF. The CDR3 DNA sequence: TGTGCCAGCAGTTCGACCGGGACAGGAAGTTACGAGCAGTACTTC.

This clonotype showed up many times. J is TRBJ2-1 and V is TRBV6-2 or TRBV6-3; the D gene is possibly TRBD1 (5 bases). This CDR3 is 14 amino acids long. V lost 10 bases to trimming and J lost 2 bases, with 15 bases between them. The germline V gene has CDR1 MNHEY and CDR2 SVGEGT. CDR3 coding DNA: TGTGCCACAACAGGCCCCCGGGCCTACAATGAGCAGTTCTTC. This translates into CATTGPRAYNEQFF.

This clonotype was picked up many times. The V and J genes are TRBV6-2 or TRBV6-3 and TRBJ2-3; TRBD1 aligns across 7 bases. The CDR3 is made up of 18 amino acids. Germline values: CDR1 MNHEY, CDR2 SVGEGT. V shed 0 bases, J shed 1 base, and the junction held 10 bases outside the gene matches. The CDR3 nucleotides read TGTGCCAGCAGTTACTCTATGGGGGACAGAATGGGCACAGATACGCAGTATTTT. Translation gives CASSYSMGDRMGTDTQYF.

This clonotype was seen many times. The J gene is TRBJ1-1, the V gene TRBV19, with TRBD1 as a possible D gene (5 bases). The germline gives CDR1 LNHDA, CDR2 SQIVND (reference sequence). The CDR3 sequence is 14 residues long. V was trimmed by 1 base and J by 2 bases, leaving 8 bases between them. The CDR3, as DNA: TGTGCCAGTAGTATAGGGACACCTAACACTGAAGCTTTCTTT. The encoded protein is CASSIGTPNTEAFF.

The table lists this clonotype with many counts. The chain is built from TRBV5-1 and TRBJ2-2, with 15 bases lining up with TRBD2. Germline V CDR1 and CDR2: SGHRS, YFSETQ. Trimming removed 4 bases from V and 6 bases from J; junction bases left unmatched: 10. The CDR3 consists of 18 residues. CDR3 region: CASSPGLAGGRRSGELFF. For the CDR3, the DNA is TGCGCCAGCAGCCCCGGACTAGCGGGAGGGAGGAGGTCCGGGGAGCTGTTTTTT.

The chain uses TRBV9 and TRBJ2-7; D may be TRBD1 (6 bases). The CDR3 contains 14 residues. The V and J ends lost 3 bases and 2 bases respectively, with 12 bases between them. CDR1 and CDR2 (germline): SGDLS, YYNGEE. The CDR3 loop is CASSGVTGPYEQYF. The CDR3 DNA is TGTGCCAGCAGCGGAGTGACAGGCCCCTACGAGCAGTACTTC. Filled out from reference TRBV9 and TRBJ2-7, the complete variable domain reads DSGVTQTPKHLITATGQRVTLRCSPRSGDLSVYWYQQSLDQGLQFLIQYYNGEERAKGNILERFSAQQFPDLHSELNLSSLELGDSALYFCASSGVTGPYEQYFGPGTRLTVT.

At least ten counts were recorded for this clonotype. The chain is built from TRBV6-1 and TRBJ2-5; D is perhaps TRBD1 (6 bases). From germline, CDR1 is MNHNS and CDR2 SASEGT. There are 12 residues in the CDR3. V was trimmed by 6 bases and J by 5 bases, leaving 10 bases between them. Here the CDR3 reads CASRFDRETQYF. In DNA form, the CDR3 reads TGTGCCAGCAGGTTTGACAGGGAGACCCAGTACTTC.

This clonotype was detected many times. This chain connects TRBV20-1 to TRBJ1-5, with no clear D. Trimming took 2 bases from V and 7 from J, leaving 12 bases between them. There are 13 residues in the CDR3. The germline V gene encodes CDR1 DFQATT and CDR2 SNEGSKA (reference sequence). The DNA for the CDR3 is TGCAGTGCTAGAATGGGGATCGGACAGCCCCAGCATTTT. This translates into CSARMGIGQPQHF.

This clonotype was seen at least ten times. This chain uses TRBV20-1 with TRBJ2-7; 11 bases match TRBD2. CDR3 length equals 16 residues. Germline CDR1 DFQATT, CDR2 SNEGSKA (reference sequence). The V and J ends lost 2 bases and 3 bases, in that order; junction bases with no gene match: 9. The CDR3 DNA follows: TGCAGTGCTAGAAAGGGGCTAGCGGGAGGCAGCTACGAGCAGTACTTC. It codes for CSARKGLAGGSYEQYF.

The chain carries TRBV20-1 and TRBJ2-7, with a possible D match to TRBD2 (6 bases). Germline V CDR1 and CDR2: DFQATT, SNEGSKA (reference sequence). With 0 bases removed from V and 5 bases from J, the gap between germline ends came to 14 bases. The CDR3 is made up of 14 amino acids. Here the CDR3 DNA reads TGCAGTGCTAGAGATAGGAGGGGAATCGACGAGCAGTACTTC. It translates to CSARDRRGIDEQYF.

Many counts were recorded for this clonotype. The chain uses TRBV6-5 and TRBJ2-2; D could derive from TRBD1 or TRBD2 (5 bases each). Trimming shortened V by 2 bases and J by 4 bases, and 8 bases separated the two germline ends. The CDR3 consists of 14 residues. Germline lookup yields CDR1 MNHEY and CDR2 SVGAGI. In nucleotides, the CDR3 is TGTGCCAGCAGTTACGAGGGGCGCACCGGGGAGCTGTTTTTT. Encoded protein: CASSYEGRTGELFF.

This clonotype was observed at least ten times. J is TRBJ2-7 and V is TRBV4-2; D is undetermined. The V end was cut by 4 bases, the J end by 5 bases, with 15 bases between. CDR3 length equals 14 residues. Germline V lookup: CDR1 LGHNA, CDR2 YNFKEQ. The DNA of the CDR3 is TGTGCCAGCAGCCTAAGCTGGGGTAGGGACGAGCAGTACTTC. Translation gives CASSLSWGRDEQYF.

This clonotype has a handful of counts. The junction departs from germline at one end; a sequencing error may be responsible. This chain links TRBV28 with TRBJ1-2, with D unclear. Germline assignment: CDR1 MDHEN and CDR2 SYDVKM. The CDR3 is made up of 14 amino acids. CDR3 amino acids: CASRPVDRNYGYNF. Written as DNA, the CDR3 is TGTGCCAGCAGGCCAGTGGATAGGAACTATGGCTACAACTTC.